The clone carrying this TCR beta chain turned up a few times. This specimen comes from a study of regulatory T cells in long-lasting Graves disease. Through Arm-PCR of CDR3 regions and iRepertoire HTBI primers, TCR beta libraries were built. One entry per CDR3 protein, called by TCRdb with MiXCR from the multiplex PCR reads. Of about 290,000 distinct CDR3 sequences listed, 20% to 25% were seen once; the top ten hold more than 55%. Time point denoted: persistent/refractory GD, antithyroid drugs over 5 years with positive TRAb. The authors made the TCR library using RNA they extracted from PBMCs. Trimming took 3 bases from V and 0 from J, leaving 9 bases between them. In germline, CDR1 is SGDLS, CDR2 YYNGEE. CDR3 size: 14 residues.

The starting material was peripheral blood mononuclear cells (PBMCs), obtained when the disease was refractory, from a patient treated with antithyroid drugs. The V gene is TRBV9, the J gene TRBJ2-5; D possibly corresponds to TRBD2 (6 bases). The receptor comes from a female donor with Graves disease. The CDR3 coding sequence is TGTGCCAGCAGCGCTAGCGCCAACCAAGAGACCCAGTACTTC. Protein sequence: CASSASANQETQYF.